The 20 T cell receptor beta chains in this list originate from one sample, sequenced in a study of blood T cell repertoires in COVID-19. Measured with immunoSEQ multiplex PCR; TCRdb has only the in-frame clones, and not every one. The profile shows more than 95,000 clones, 80% to 95% of them singletons. Specimen: peripheral blood. The receptor set was obtained from a man in his fifties or sixties with COVID-19, enrolled during active disease.

This chain connects TRBV6-5 to TRBJ1-1; D is unresolved. Germline assignment: CDR1 MNHEY and CDR2 SVGAGI. The CDR3 has 13 residues. Trimming stripped 6 bases from V and 1 base from J, with 9 bases between. The CDR3 sequence: CASSPPRNTEAFF. In nucleotides, the CDR3 is TGTGCCAGCAGCCCCCCCAGGAACACTGAAGCTTTCTTT.

The gene calls are TRBV5-1 and TRBJ1-2; perhaps TRBD1 as D (6 bases). Germline V gives CDR1 SGHRS, CDR2 YFSETQ. CDR3 length: 13 residues. V was cut by 3 bases and J by 7 bases, with 13 bases left in between. CDR3: CASSSGTYIGYTF. Written as DNA, the CDR3 is TGCGCCAGCAGCTCCGGGACATATATTGGCTACACCTTC.

This chain uses TRBV14 with TRBJ2-1; 9 bases fit TRBD1. The germline V gene has CDR1 SGHDN and CDR2 FVKESK. This CDR3 region has 23 residues. Trimming at V came to 0 bases and at J to 6 bases, leaving 27 bases not matched to a gene. In DNA, the CDR3 is TGTGCCAGCAGCCAAGACCCCCGCGGGACAGGGAAAGGAAGGATCCACACCTCCAATGAGCAGTTCTTC. Translated, it gives CASSQDPRGTGKGRIHTSNEQFF.

The CDR3 DNA sequence: TGTGCCAGCAGTCAACAGGGGGCGCGTGGCTACACCTTC. It codes for CASSQQGARGYTF. This rearrangement joins TRBV2 to TRBJ1-2; 9 bases are shared with TRBD1. Germline V gene lookup returns CDR1 SNHLY and CDR2 FYNNEI. With V trimmed by 5 bases and J by 7 bases, 5 bases remained unmatched. CDR3 size: 13 residues.

V gene TRBV4-3 combines with J gene TRBJ2-7; D uncertain. The CDR3 has 15 amino acids. Germline lookup yields CDR1 LGHNA and CDR2 YSLEER. Deletions cut 0 bases from V and 0 bases from J, with 9 bases between. The CDR3 spells CASSQDPGASYEQYF. For the CDR3, the DNA is TGCGCCAGCAGCCAAGATCCCGGAGCCTCCTACGAGCAGTACTTC.

The chain couples TRBV11-2 to TRBJ2-5, with 7 nucleotides matching TRBD2. This CDR3 spans 14 amino acids. V was pared by 5 bases and J by 1 base, with 4 bases of the junction left unmatched. Germline CDR1 reads SGHAT; CDR2 reads FQNNGV. CDR3 amino acids: CASSPRLAQETQYF. The CDR3 nucleotides are TGTGCCAGCAGCCCCCGACTAGCCCAAGAGACCCAGTACTTC.

The CDR3 region is CSASPAREGLSSETQYF. In DNA, the CDR3 is TGCAGTGCTAGTCCCGCGCGGGAGGGCCTTTCGTCAGAGACCCAGTACTTC. The rearrangement uses TRBV20-1 and TRBJ2-5; 9 positions match TRBD2. The CDR3 loop spans 17 amino acids. Germline values: CDR1 DFQATT, CDR2 SNEGSKA (reference sequence). J was trimmed by 4 bases and V by 3 bases; bases with no gene match: 15.

In this sample, this clone turned up a few times. The V and J genes are TRBV3-1 (or the pseudogene TRBV3-2) and TRBJ1-1, with a tentative D call TRBD1 (5 bases). This CDR3 region has 13 residues. Germline CDR1 reads LGHDT; CDR2 reads YNNKEL (reference sequence). The germline V and J ends were trimmed by 8 bases and 0 bases, with 10 bases remaining between them. CDR3 nucleotide sequence: TGTGCCAGCCGGACACAGATGAACACTGAAGCTTTCTTT. Translated: CASRTQMNTEAFF.

The J gene is TRBJ1-4, the V gene TRBV7-9; 7 bases line up with TRBD1. The CDR3 extends over 14 amino acids. Germline trimming cut 3 bases from V and 4 bases from J; bases unmatched to any gene: 2. CDR1 SEHNR and CDR2 FQNEAQ come from the germline V gene (reference sequence). CDR3 loop: CASSLGTDNEKLFF. CDR3 DNA sequence: TGTGCCAGCAGCTTGGGGACAGATAATGAAAAACTGTTTTTT.

This chain uses TRBV19 with TRBJ2-3, with TRBD2 matching over 8 bases. The CDR3 has 16 amino acids. V was clipped by 6 bases and J by 6 bases; unmatched bases: 14. Germline CDR1 is LNHDA and CDR2 is SQIVND (reference sequence). The CDR3 DNA is TGTGCCAGTAGGGGGGGAGTAGCGGGACGGTTGGATACGCAGTATTTT. Amino acid sequence: CASRGGVAGRLDTQYF.

The V gene is TRBV3-1 (or the pseudogene TRBV3-2), the J gene TRBJ2-3; D is unresolved. This CDR3 spans 16 amino acids. CDR1 LGHDT and CDR2 YNNKEL come from the germline V gene (reference sequence). V was clipped by 0 bases and J by 0 bases, with 10 bases between them. Here the CDR3 DNA reads TGTGCCAGCAGCCAAGATCGGAGCGCAAGCACAGATACGCAGTATTTT. Translation: CASSQDRSASTDTQYF.

The gene calls are TRBV2 and TRBJ2-7; TRBD1 might be the D (5 bases). V was clipped by 2 bases and J by 6 bases, with 17 bases between them. There are 15 residues in the CDR3. Per the germline V gene, CDR1 is SNHLY and CDR2 is FYNNEI. The CDR3, as DNA: TGTGCCAGCAGTGAACCCACAGGAATATCTACCGAGCAGTACGTC. Its protein product is CASSEPTGISTEQYV.

The chain carries TRBV7-9 and TRBJ2-1, with TRBD1 matching 8 bases. This CDR3 is built from 15 residues. From germline, CDR1 is SEHNR and CDR2 FQNEAQ (reference sequence). V trimming: 1 base; J trimming: 6 bases; junction bases outside the gene matches: 5. CDR3 in amino acids: CASSLVRGQGNEQFF. The CDR3 DNA follows: TGTGCCAGCAGCTTAGTCAGGGGGCAAGGCAATGAGCAGTTCTTC.

The genes are TRBV20-1 and TRBJ2-3; D is possibly TRBD2 (5 bases). Trimming pared 3 bases from V and 8 bases from J, leaving 15 bases between. CDR3 length: 13 residues. Germline V gene lookup returns CDR1 DFQATT and CDR2 SNEGSKA (reference sequence). CDR3 coding DNA: TGCAGTGCTAGTTTGCGGACCGGAGGTACGCAGTATTTT. It translates to CSASLRTGGTQYF.

The J gene is TRBJ2-1, the V gene TRBV5-4; 8 nucleotides align to TRBD2. V shed 4 bases and J 6 bases; nucleotides not matched to a gene: 12. The germline V gene has CDR1 SGHNT and CDR2 YYREEE (reference sequence). This CDR3 spans 16 amino acids. This CDR3 is CASSPRGTRGPNEQFF. DNA of the CDR3: TGTGCCAGCAGCCCTCGGGGGACTAGAGGACCCAATGAGCAGTTCTTC.

The V gene is TRBV19, the J gene TRBJ2-3; 9 nucleotides agree with TRBD2. J gave up 6 bases and V 2 bases, and 9 bases lay outside the gene matches. Germline V gene sequence: CDR1 LNHDA, CDR2 SQIVND (reference sequence). This CDR3 has 16 amino acids. CDR3: CASSIRGSGSGDTQYF. In DNA form, the CDR3 reads TGTGCCAGTAGTATACGGGGTAGCGGGAGCGGGGATACGCAGTATTTT.

The chain is built from TRBV7-2 and TRBJ2-7; 8 bases fit TRBD2. Trimming cost V 5 bases and J 1 base; bases outside gene matches: 10. The CDR3 runs to 16 residues. Germline values: CDR1 SGHTA, CDR2 FQGNSA. The DNA for the CDR3 is TGTGCCAGCAGCGACCCGGTACCGGGGGGGTCCTACGAGCAGTACTTC. It encodes CASSDPVPGGSYEQYF.

V gene TRBV10-3 combines with J gene TRBJ1-1; 10 bases match TRBD1. This CDR3 comprises 16 residues. The trim removed 6 bases at V and 4 bases at J, leaving 11 bases unmatched. Germline V gives CDR1 ENHRY, CDR2 SYGVKD. In nucleotides, the CDR3 is TGTGCCATCAGCGCCGGGACAGGGGAGAGGTTCACTGAAGCTTTCTTT. The encoded protein is CAISAGTGERFTEAFF.

This clone appeared once. The CDR3 loop is CASSPSLYGADTQYF. The CDR3 bases are TGTGCCAGCAGTCCAAGCCTGTACGGGGCAGATACGCAGTATTTT. The chain uses TRBV27 and TRBJ2-3; tentatively, D is TRBD2 (5 bases). The length of the CDR3 is 15 residues. V was clipped by 5 bases and J by 4 bases, with 16 bases between them. Germline CDR1 MNHEY, CDR2 SMNVEV (reference sequence).

This sequence joins TRBV5-1 and TRBJ2-7; 13 nucleotides agree with TRBD2. V gave up 5 bases and J gave up 6 bases; unmatched junction bases: 8. The germline V gene has CDR1 SGHRS and CDR2 YFSETQ. The CDR3 consists of 15 residues. CDR3 nucleotide sequence: TGCGCCAGCAGTTTTGGGACTAGCGGGACGGGCGAGCAGTACTTC. Translated, it gives CASSFGTSGTGEQYF.